This TCR beta chain was sequenced in a study of cytomegalovirus exposure and HLA in healthy donors. Study details: Within the Caucasian-associated ancestry cluster were around 80% of the roughly 430 genotyped donors.

PCR used 60 Vbeta primers and 13 Jbeta primers. The data were produced by immunoSEQ multiplex PCR, yet TCRdb's version contains in-frame clones alone and is incomplete. This sample has roughly 110,000 clones; approximately 67% occur once, and the top ten carry about 7.7%. Looked up from germline, CDR1 is LNHDA and CDR2 is SQIVND (reference sequence). J was trimmed by 4 bases and V by 9 bases; bases with no gene match: 8. The length of the CDR3 is 13 residues. This sequence was found in a man between 18 and 35 years old in good health and CMV-seropositive. The chain employs TRBV19 and TRBJ2-5; 7 bases line up with TRBD2. What was sequenced was PBMCs. Here the CDR3 DNA reads TGTGCCAGCAGCCCGGGACTACGAGAGACCCAGTACTTC. The encoded protein is CASSPGLRETQYF.